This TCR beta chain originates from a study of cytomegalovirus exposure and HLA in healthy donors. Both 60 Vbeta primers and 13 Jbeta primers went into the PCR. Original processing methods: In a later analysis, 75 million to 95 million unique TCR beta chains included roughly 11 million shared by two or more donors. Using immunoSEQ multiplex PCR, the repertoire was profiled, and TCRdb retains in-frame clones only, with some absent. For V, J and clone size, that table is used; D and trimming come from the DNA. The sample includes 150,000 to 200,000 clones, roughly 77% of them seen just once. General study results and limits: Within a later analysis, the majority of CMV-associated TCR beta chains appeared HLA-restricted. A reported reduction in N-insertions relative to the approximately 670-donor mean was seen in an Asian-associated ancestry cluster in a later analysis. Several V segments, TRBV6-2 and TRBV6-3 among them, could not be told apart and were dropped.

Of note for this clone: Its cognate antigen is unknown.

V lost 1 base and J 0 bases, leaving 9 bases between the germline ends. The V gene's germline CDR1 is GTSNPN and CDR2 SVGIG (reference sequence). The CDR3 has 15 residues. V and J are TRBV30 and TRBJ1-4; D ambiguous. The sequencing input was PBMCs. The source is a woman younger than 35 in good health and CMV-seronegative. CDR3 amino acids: CAWSGRPPTNEKLFF. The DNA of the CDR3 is TGTGCCTGGAGTGGGAGACCGCCAACTAATGAAAAACTGTTTTTT.